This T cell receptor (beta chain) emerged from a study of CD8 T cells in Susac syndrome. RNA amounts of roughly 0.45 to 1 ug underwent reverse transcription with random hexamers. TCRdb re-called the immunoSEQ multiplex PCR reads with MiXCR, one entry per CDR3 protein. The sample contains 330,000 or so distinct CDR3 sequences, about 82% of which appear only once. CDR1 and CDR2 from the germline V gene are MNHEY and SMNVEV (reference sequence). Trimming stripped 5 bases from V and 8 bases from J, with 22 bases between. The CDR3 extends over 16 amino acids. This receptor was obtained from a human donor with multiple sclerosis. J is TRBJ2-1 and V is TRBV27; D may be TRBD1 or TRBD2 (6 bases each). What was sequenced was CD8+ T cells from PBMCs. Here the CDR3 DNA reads TGTGCCAGCAGTCCGGCTTGGACTCGGGGGCACGATGAGCAGTTCTTC. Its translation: CASSPAWTRGHDEQFF.